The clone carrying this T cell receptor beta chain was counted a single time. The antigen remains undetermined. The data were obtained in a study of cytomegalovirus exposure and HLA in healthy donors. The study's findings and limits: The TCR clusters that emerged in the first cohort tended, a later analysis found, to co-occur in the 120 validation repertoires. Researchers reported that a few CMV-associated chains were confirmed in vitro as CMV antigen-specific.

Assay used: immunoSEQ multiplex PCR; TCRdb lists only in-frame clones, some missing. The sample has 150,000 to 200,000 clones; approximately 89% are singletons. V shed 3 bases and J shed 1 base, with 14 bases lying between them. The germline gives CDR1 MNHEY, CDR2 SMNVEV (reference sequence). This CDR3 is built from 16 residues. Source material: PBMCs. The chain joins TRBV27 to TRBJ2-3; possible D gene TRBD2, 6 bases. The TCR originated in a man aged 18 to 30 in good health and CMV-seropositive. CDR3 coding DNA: TGTGCCAGCAGTTTTGTGAAGGGAGGCGGCACAGATACGCAGTATTTT. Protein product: CASSFVKGGGTDTQYF.